This T cell receptor (beta chain) was recovered during a study of T cell changes during pregnancy in multiple sclerosis. The CDR3 totals 17 residues. The V gene lost 0 bases and the J gene lost 0 bases, with 12 bases spanning the gap. Germline V gene sequence: CDR1 ENHRY, CDR2 SYGVKD. Produced via immunoSEQ multiplex PCR; TCRdb's table is partial and in-frame only. Here the sample spans 35,000 to 40,000 clones, about nine tenths being singletons. The input for sequencing was CD4+ T cells from peripheral blood mononuclear cells, taken before pregnancy. This receptor was identified in a female donor with multiple sclerosis, enrolled in a pregnancy study. The gene calls are TRBV10-3 and TRBJ1-5; possibly TRBD1 for D (6 bases). The CDR3 sequence: CAISESAGALSNQPQHF. DNA for the CDR3: TGTGCCATCAGTGAGTCGGCAGGGGCCCTTAGCAATCAGCCCCAGCATTTT.